The entry that follows covers one TCR beta chain sequence. What it binds is unknown. The CDR3 sequence is 15 residues long. Per germline, CDR1 LNHDA and CDR2 SQIVND (reference sequence). V lost 7 bases and J lost 0, with 12 bases in between. Investigators spread the genomic DNA of each subset evenly over several immunoSEQ plates. Some clones are missing from TCRdb's copy, which holds only in-frame ones; the method was immunoSEQ multiplex PCR. The sample holds 2 million to 2.5 million clones, almost 96% seen once. This record belongs to a study of shared clonotypes between healthy human individuals. Study results and limitations: The sharing of about 5% of naive CD4 clonotypes was seen across a handful of donors.

The source is a man between 18 and 29 years old in good health. The sample comprised naive CD4+ T cells sorted from blood. Noted subset: CD45RA+ positively selected. The chain recombines TRBV19 with TRBJ2-2; no definite D call. CDR3 region: CASTDGSANTGELFF. DNA for the CDR3: TGTGCCAGTACCGATGGGTCAGCGAACACCGGGGAGCTGTTTTTT.